This record looks at one T cell receptor (beta chain) sequence and its context. The data originate from a study of blood T cell repertoires in COVID-19. The wider study: Whether acute or convalescent, the COVID-19 samples came from the United States, Italy and Spain. Nucleic acid was either cDNA or gDNA, and it came from T cells, B-cell-depleted T cells, or PBMCs.

The method was immunoSEQ multiplex PCR; TCRdb's version includes in-frame clones alone and lacks a portion of them. The sample lists 55,000 to 70,000 clones, 78% occurring once. Trimming removed 0 bases from V and 7 bases from J, with 10 bases in between. This CDR3 has 14 residues. Germline values: CDR1 SGHTA, CDR2 FQGNSA. This chain connects TRBV7-2 to TRBJ2-1; D is ambiguous. Sequenced material: peripheral blood. This sequence originates from a human donor in a cohort sampled during active COVID-19. The CDR3 loop reads CASSLALNLNEQFF. CDR3 nucleotide sequence: TGTGCCAGCAGCTTAGCGCTAAATTTGAATGAGCAGTTCTTC.